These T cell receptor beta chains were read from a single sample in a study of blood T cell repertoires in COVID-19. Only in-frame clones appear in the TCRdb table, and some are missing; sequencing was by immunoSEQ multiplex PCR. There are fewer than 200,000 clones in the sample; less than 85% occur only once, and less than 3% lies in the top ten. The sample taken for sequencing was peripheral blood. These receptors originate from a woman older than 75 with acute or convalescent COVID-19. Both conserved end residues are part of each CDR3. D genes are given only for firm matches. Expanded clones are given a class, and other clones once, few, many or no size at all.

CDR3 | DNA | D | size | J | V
CASSQVGAGVRGEQFF | TGCGCCAGCAGCCAAGTCGGAGCGGGAGTACGCGGTGAGCAGTTCTTC | TRBD2 | - | TRBJ2-1 | TRBV4-1
CATMGGELSYNEQFF | TGTGCCACCATGGGCGGGGAACTCTCCTACAATGAGCAGTTCTTC | - | - | TRBJ2-1 | TRBV24-1
CASSGGPSSGNTIYF | TGCGCCAGCTCGGGCGGGCCGAGCTCTGGAAACACCATATATTTT | - | few | TRBJ1-3 | TRBV23-1
CASSGGTANYGYTF | TGTGCCAGCAGTGGTGGCACCGCTAACTATGGCTACACCTTC | - | few | TRBJ1-2 | TRBV28
CASSLTPGVQDEQYF | TGTGCCAGCAGCCTAACACCGGGGGTTCAGGACGAGCAGTACTTC | - | few | TRBJ2-7 | TRBV3-1/TRBV3-2
CASSTPSAGTGTSLEQYF | TGCGCCAGCAGCACGCCGAGCGCCGGGACGGGGACTAGTCTCGAGCAGTACTTC | TRBD2 | - | TRBJ2-7 | TRBV5-1
CASSLDTANTGELFF | TGTGCCAGCAGCTTGGACACGGCGAACACCGGGGAGCTGTTTTTT | - | - | TRBJ2-2 | TRBV11-2
CASSTGQGRNTGELFF | TGTGCCAGCAGCACGGGACAGGGGAGGAACACCGGGGAGCTGTTTTTT | TRBD1 | - | TRBJ2-2 | TRBV7-8
CASSLVSGGYTF | TGTGCCAGCAGCTTGGTTTCAGGGGGCTACACCTTC | - | - | TRBJ1-2 | TRBV5-8
CASSIRGQSQETQYF | TGTGCCAGTAGTATCAGGGGACAGTCTCAAGAGACCCAGTACTTC | TRBD1 | - | TRBJ2-5 | TRBV19
CASSSPLAGIQETQYF | TGTGCCAGCAGTTCCCCACTAGCGGGGATCCAAGAGACCCAGTACTTC | TRBD2 | - | TRBJ2-5 | TRBV6-5
CASRVGAGGSYNEQFF | TGTGCCAGCAGAGTTGGAGCGGGGGGCTCCTACAATGAGCAGTTCTTC | TRBD2 | - | TRBJ2-1 | TRBV27
CASKDQGGQETQYF | TGCGCCAGCAAGGATCAGGGCGGTCAAGAGACCCAGTACTTC | - | - | TRBJ2-5 | TRBV5-1
CASSVGQGAQPQHF | TGTGCCAGCAGCGTGGGACAGGGGGCACAGCCCCAGCATTTT | TRBD1 | - | TRBJ1-5 | TRBV5-8
CASSFSREETQYF | TGTGCCAGCAGCTTTAGCCGAGAAGAGACCCAGTACTTC | - | - | TRBJ2-5 | TRBV7-8
CASSVVPTGVGNYGYTF | TGTGCCAGCAGCGTAGTTCCAACAGGGGTAGGAAACTATGGCTACACCTTC | TRBD1 | - | TRBJ1-2 | TRBV9
CASSLIATGELFF | TGTGCCAGCAGCTTAATAGCCACCGGGGAGCTGTTTTTT | - | - | TRBJ2-2 | TRBV7-3
CASSLGQAGGYNEQFF | TGTGCCAGCAGCTTAGGGCAAGCGGGAGGGTACAATGAGCAGTTCTTC | TRBD2 | - | TRBJ2-1 | TRBV7-6
CASRLTSGNYEQYF | TGCGCCAGCAGGTTGACTAGCGGAAACTACGAGCAGTACTTC | TRBD2 | - | TRBJ2-7 | TRBV5-1
CASSPAVHNEQFF | TGTGCCAGCTCACCCGCAGTCCACAATGAGCAGTTCTTC | - | - | TRBJ2-1 | TRBV18
CASSERGGSAYNEQFF | TGTGCCAGCAGTGAGAGGGGCGGGAGTGCCTACAATGAGCAGTTCTTC | TRBD2 | - | TRBJ2-1 | TRBV6-1
CASSRSGLAGGDTQYF | TGTGCCAGCAGCCGCTCCGGACTAGCGGGAGGGGATACGCAGTATTTT | TRBD2 | - | TRBJ2-3 | TRBV5-4
CASSRGQTVFYGYTF | TGTGCCAGTAGTAGAGGACAGACGGTTTTCTATGGCTACACCTTC | - | - | TRBJ1-2 | TRBV19
CASRLRGPGGNTIYF | TGTGCCAGCAGACTTAGGGGGCCCGGGGGAAACACCATATATTTT | TRBD1 | - | TRBJ1-3 | TRBV6-6
CATSSGQTSGSIGETQYF | TGTGCCACCAGCAGTGGACAGACTAGCGGGAGTATTGGAGAGACCCAGTACTTC | TRBD2 | - | TRBJ2-5 | TRBV15
CAWWGQGVTDTQYF | TGTGCCTGGTGGGGACAGGGGGTGACAGATACGCAGTATTTT | TRBD1 | - | TRBJ2-3 | TRBV30
CASSPSLGGLGSEKLFF | TGTGCCAGCAGTCCCTCGTTAGGCGGCCTCGGGAGTGAAAAACTGTTTTTT | - | - | TRBJ1-4 | TRBV6-2/TRBV6-3
CASGRDTRYGYTF | TGTGCCAGTGGACGGGACACCCGCTATGGCTACACCTTC | - | - | TRBJ1-2 | TRBV19
CASSLTPDTLYGYTF | TGTGCCAGCAGTTTAACCCCGGACACTCTCTATGGCTACACCTTC | - | - | TRBJ1-2 | TRBV28
CASIPLSGRATYNEQFF | TGTGCCAGCATCCCCTTAAGCGGGAGGGCCACGTACAATGAGCAGTTCTTC | TRBD2 | - | TRBJ2-1 | TRBV27
CASSQTGNEKLFF | TGTGCCAGCAGCCAAACAGGGAATGAAAAACTGTTTTTT | - | - | TRBJ1-4 | TRBV5-4
CSVGGGVSSYEQYF | TGCAGCGTTGGAGGAGGGGTCAGCTCCTACGAGCAGTACTTC | - | - | TRBJ2-7 | TRBV29-1
CASSLYVPAGGSYEQYF | TGTGCCAGCAGTTTATATGTCCCTGCGGGAGGCTCCTACGAGCAGTACTTC | TRBD2 | - | TRBJ2-7 | TRBV27
CASSLWQGQSDTQYF | TGTGCCAGCAGTTTATGGCAGGGTCAATCGGATACGCAGTATTTT | - | - | TRBJ2-3 | TRBV27
CASSYFGQIYNSPLHF | TGTGCCAGCAGCTACTTCGGACAGATCTATAATTCACCCCTCCACTTT | - | - | TRBJ1-6 | TRBV7-9
CASSPNFSGGRSGQPQHF | TGTGCCAGCTCACCGAACTTTAGCGGGGGGAGGAGTGGTCAGCCCCAGCATTTT | - | - | TRBJ1-5 | TRBV18
CASSLDIAGAGELFF | TGTGCCAGCAGTTTAGACATTGCAGGGGCCGGGGAGCTGTTTTTT | - | - | TRBJ2-2 | TRBV28
CASSLIAQSVNTGELFF | TGTGCCAGCAGTTTAATAGCTCAATCAGTGAACACCGGGGAGCTGTTTTTT | - | - | TRBJ2-2 | TRBV27
CASSEIRSFYNEQFF | TGTGCCAGCAGTGAAATTCGGAGTTTCTACAATGAGCAGTTCTTC | - | - | TRBJ2-1 | TRBV2
CASSRIPGRAGETQYF | TGTGCCAGTAGCCGCATCCCGGGCAGAGCGGGGGAGACCCAGTACTTC | TRBD2 | - | TRBJ2-5 | TRBV19
CASSSGLATEAFF | TGTGCCAGCAGCTCCGGACTCGCCACTGAAGCTTTCTTT | - | - | TRBJ1-1 | TRBV7-2
CASSDGTDYNEQFF | TGTGCCAGCAGTGACGGGACAGACTACAATGAGCAGTTCTTC | TRBD1 | - | TRBJ2-1 | TRBV28
CASSPPGTGETQYF | TGCGCCAGCAGCCCCCCGGGTACCGGAGAGACCCAGTACTTC | - | - | TRBJ2-5 | TRBV5-1
CASSLGTSGSTDTQYF | TGTGCCAGCAGCTTGGGCACTAGCGGGAGCACAGATACGCAGTATTTT | TRBD2 | - | TRBJ2-3 | TRBV5-5
CASRGEFREQFF | TGTGCCAGTCGGGGGGAGTTCCGTGAGCAGTTCTTC | TRBD2 | - | TRBJ2-1 | TRBV2
CASSQQVLTDTQYF | TGTGCCAGCAGCCAACAGGTACTCACAGATACGCAGTATTTT | - | - | TRBJ2-3 | TRBV3-1/TRBV3-2
CASSAGTSGFQETQYF | TGCGCCAGCAGCGCCGGGACTAGCGGATTCCAAGAGACCCAGTACTTC | TRBD2 | - | TRBJ2-5 | TRBV5-1
CASSLSGGQGKFF | TGTGCCAGCAGTTTATCGGGTGGACAGGGGAAGTTCTTC | TRBD1 | - | TRBJ2-1 | TRBV27